This T cell receptor (beta chain) was sequenced for a study of response to subunit inactivated influenza vaccine. General study results and limits: T cells newly recruited by each seasonal influenza vaccination are few, the authors suggested.

The germline CDR1 and CDR2 sequences are LGHDT and YNNKEL (reference sequence). Trimming took 5 bases from V and 8 from J, leaving 12 bases between them. This CDR3 comprises 12 residues. With respect to this clonotype: Its antigen is still unknown.

TCRdb re-called the RT-PCR reads through MiXCR, storing one row per CDR3 protein. The data show about 780,000 distinct CDR3 sequences, under 20% seen once. The clonotype originates from a man in his fifties or sixties who received an inactivated influenza vaccine. Sample: PBMCs from blood, taken roughly 5 days after vaccination. The genes are TRBV3-1 and TRBJ1-2; TRBD1 is a possible D gene (6 bases). The CDR3 reads CASSSEGEGYTF. The CDR3 DNA follows: TGTGCCAGCAGCTCCGAGGGGGAAGGCTACACCTTC.